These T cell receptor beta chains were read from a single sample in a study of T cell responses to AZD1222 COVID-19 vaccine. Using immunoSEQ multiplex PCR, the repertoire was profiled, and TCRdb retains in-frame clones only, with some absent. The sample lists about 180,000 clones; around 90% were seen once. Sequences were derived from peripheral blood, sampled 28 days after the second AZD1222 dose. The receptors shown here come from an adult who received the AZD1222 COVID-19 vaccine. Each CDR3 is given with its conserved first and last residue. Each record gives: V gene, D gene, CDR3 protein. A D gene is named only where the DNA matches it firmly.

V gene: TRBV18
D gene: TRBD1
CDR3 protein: CASSPRDRQSETQYF

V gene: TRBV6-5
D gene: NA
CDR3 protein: CASIPPAGSEAFF

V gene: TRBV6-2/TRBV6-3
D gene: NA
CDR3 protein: CASSPAENTEAFF

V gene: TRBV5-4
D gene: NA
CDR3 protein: CASSLDFGQETQYF

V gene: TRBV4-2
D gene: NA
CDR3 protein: CASSQGVTAQETQYF

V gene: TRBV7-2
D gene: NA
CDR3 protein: CASSIIPPSGSRTTDTQYF

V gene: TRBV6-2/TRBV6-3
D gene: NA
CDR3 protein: CASSYEGAANQPQHF

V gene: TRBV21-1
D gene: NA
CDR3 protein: CASSKDGEEDRVAGTEAFF

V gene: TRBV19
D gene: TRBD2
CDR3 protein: CASSPTSGGVDTQYF

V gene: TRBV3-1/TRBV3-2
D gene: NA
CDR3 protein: CASSQMLGSNQPQHF

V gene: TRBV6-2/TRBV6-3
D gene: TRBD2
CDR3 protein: CASSYGEGRTDTQYF

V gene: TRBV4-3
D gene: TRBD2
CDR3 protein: CASSQDTSGGNEQFF

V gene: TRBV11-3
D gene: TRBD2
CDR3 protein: CASSLGLLAGSDEQFF

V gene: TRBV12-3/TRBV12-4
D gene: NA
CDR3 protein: CASQLRGDTEAFF

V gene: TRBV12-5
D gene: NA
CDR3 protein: CASGLVPSGNPRDTEAFF

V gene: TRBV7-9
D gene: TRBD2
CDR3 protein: CASSLESREGPPPDTQYF

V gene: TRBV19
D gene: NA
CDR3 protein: CASRRGQKSSTDTQYF

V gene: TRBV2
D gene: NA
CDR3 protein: CASSDLNSNQPQHF

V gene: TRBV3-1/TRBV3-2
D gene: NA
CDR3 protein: CASSTSYSEQFF

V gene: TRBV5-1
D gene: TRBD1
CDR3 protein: CASSLGGQLFNEQFF

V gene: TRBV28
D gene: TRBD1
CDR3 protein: CASSNDRVGNSPLHF

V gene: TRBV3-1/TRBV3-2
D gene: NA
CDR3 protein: CASSQALSGEQFF

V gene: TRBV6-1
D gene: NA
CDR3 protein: CASSERREVRYEQYF

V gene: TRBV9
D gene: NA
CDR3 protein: CASSGDGGSFPDTQYF

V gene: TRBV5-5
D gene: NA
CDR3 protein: CASSLAGRDNEQFF

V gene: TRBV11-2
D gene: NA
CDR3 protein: CASSLNGGRVRETQYF

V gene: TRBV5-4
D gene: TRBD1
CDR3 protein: CASSSQGTGPTEAFF

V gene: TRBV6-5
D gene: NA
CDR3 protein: CASSYSRGNTEAFF

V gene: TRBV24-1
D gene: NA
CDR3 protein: CATSDLDNTGELFF

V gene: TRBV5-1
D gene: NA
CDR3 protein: CASSFGHKDAEAFF

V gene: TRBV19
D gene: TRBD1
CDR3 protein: CASRDRGRLAKNIQYF

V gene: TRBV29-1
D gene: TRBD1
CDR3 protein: CSVEGRQGALINYGYTF

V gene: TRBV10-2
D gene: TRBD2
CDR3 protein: CASRASGSIYNEQFF

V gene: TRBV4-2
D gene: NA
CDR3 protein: CASSQDNPANYNSPLHF

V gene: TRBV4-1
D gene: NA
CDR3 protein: CASSQVEGAGNTIYF

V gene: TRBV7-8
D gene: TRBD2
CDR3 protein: CASSLGLAGVEEQFF

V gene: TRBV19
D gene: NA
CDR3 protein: CASSFPGGSNEQFF

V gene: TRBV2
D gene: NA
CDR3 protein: CASSAKGPGSSYEQYF

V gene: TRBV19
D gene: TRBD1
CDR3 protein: CASSSGTGGGGQYF

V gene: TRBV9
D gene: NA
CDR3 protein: CASSVRTGYNEQFF

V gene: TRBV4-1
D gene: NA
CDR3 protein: CASSQVRGIGVGTDTQYF

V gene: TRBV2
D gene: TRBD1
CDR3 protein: CASSGFRQGADTGELFF

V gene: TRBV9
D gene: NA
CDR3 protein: CASSVGQGGVNEQYF

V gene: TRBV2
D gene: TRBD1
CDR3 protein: CASSDLGRGNGELFF

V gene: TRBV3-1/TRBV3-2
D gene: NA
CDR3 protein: CASSQDDRLPYGYTF

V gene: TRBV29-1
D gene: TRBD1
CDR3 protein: CSVDWDRGTEAFF

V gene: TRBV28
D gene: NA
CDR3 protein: CASSTTLNTEAFF

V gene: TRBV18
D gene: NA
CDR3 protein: CASSQSRGEDGYTF

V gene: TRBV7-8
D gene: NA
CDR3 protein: CASSPKASSNSNQPQHF

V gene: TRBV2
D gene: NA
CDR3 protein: CASSIDRIVGETQYF

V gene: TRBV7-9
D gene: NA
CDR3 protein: CASSLVTHSGNTIYF

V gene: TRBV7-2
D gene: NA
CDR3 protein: CASSLGGFSYNEQFF

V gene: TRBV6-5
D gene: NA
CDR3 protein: CASKAPGRNYEQYF

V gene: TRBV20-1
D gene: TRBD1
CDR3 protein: CSASMDRVPLSYNEQFF